Listed below are T cell receptor beta chains from one sample, sequenced in a study of immune evolution from preneoplasia to lung adenocarcinoma. Generated by immunoSEQ multiplex PCR, the TCRdb table keeps only in-frame clones and is missing some. The table lists around 11,000 clones, more than 70% of them singletons. The sample comprised FFPE minimally invasive lung adenocarcinoma tissue. The source of these receptors is a person between 65 and 79 years old with lung adenocarcinoma. Both conserved end residues are part of each CDR3. D genes are given only for firm matches. Clone size, where shown, is once, few, many, or a class for clones that have expanded.

>TRBV7-8|TRBJ2-7|-|-
CASSLASGGTYEQYF
TGTGCCAGCAGCTTAGCGTCAGGGGGGACCTACGAGCAGTACTTC
>TRBV30|TRBJ1-2|once|-
CAWSAKGGYTF
TGTGCCTGGAGTGCAAAGGGTGGCTACACCTTC
>TRBV15|TRBJ2-7|-|TRBD2
CATSRGSGRTLYEQYF
TGTGCCACCAGCAGGGGGAGCGGGAGGACACTCTACGAGCAGTACTTC
>TRBV4-2|TRBJ2-3|once|-
CASSQESSVDTQYF
TGTGCCAGCAGCCAAGAGTCGTCAGTCGATACGCAGTATTTT
>TRBV7-2|TRBJ1-6|-|-
CASSLDVSYNSPLHF
TGTGCCAGCAGCTTAGATGTCTCCTATAATTCACCCCTCCACTTT
>TRBV9|TRBJ1-3|-|-
CASSVMDSGNTIYF
TGTGCCAGCAGCGTGATGGACTCTGGAAACACCATATATTTT
>TRBV6-1|TRBJ2-2|-|-
CATEKNTGTGELFF
TGTGCCACGGAAAAGAATACAGGCACCGGGGAGCTGTTTTTT
>TRBV14|TRBJ2-7|once|-
CASSQKLGVRGGKADSYEQYF
TGTGCCAGCAGCCAAAAGTTAGGGGTGCGTGGAGGGAAAGCGGACTCGTACGAGCAGTACTTC
>TRBV10-1|TRBJ1-2|few|-
CASSPVLSYGYTF
TGCGCCAGCAGTCCGGTGTTGTCGTATGGCTACACCTTC
>TRBV20-1|TRBJ1-2|-|-
CSARDNYGYTF
TGCAGTGCTAGGGACAACTATGGCTACACCTTC
>TRBV10-2|TRBJ2-7|-|TRBD1
CANAQGDGYEQYF
TGCGCCAACGCCCAGGGGGACGGTTACGAGCAGTACTTC
>TRBV30|TRBJ2-1|-|-
CAWSRTPPWGYNEQFF
TGTGCCTGGAGCCGAACCCCACCCTGGGGCTACAATGAGCAGTTCTTC
>TRBV28|TRBJ2-7|-|-
CASSSPGSEQYF
TGTGCCAGCTCATCTCCGGGCTCCGAGCAGTACTTC
>TRBV5-1|TRBJ2-7|-|TRBD1
CASSPTGGAYEQYF
TGCGCCAGCAGCCCCACAGGGGGCGCGTACGAGCAGTACTTC
>TRBV7-9|TRBJ2-5|-|-
CASSFGLSMETQYF
TGTGCCAGCAGCTTCGGACTGAGTATGGAGACCCAGTACTTC
>TRBV5-4|TRBJ2-7|-|-
CASSFGAGTDEQYF
TGTGCCAGCAGCTTCGGGGCGGGGACCGACGAGCAGTACTTC
>TRBV30|TRBJ1-1|few|TRBD1
CAWTLGDRGNTEAFF
TGTGCCTGGACCTTAGGCGACAGGGGGAACACTGAAGCTTTCTTT
>TRBV6-5|TRBJ1-5|-|-
CASRPGPWDQPQHF
TGTGCCAGCCGCCCCGGACCCTGGGATCAGCCCCAGCATTTT
>TRBV2|TRBJ1-2|-|-
CASSDKAGANYGYTF
TGTGCCAGCAGTGACAAGGCCGGAGCTAACTATGGCTACACCTTC
>TRBV5-1|TRBJ2-7|-|-
CASSLRTETFYEQYF
TGCGCCAGCAGCTTACGGACAGAAACCTTCTACGAGCAGTACTTC
>TRBV10-3|TRBJ2-2|few|TRBD1
CAISEAGTGRTGELFF
TGTGCCATCAGTGAGGCCGGGACAGGGCGGACCGGGGAGCTGTTTTTT
>TRBV5-4|TRBJ2-7|few|-
CASSLASRPPYEQYF
TGTGCCAGCAGCTTGGCCTCAAGGCCCCCCTACGAGCAGTACTTC
>TRBV28|TRBJ1-4|-|-
CASSLVAGEEREKLFF
TGTGCCAGCAGTTTAGTGGCAGGGGAAGAACGGGAAAAACTGTTTTTT
>TRBV6-5|TRBJ1-3|-|TRBD1
CASSYSASGGGNTIYF
TGTGCCAGCAGTTACTCAGCATCAGGGGGCGGAAACACCATATATTTT